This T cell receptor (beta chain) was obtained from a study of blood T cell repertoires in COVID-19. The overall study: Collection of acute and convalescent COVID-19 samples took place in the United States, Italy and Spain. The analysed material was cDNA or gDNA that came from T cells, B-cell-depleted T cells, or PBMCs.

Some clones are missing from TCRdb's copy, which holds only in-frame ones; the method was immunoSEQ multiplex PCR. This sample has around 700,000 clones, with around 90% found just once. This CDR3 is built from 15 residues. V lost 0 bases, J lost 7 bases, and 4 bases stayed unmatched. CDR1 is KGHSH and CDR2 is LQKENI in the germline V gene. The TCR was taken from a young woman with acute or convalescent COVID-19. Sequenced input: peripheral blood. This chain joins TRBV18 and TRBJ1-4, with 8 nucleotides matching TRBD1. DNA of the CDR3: TGTGCCAGCTCACCACCCCGGGACAGGAGTGAAAAACTGTTTTTT. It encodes CASSPPRDRSEKLFF.